Included here is one T cell receptor (beta chain) sequence, with context. These data are taken from a study of PD-1 blockade in classical Hodgkin lymphoma. Every patient was affected by relapse after autologous stem cell transplantation, while exposure to brentuximab vedotin was not uniform. Sequenced by immunoSEQ multiplex PCR; TCRdb stores in-frame clones only, minus some. The top ten clones hold 7% to 10% of a sample with 55,000 to 75,000 clones, 70% to 80% of them seen once. Here the sequenced sample was peripheral blood mononuclear cells (PBMCs), taken before the second cycle of nivolumab. The TCR was taken from a human donor with classical Hodgkin lymphoma.

The chain's CDR3 is CATSSDDRSLHTGELFF. DNA for the CDR3: TGTGCCACCAGCAGCGACGACAGATCACTACACACCGGGGAGCTGTTTTTT. The J gene is TRBJ2-2, the V gene TRBV15; the D gene is possibly TRBD1 (5 bases). Trimming left V 3 bases short and J 3 bases short, with 17 bases between. The CDR3 has 17 amino acids. Per germline, CDR1 LNHNV and CDR2 YYDKDF (reference sequence).